This TCR beta chain was found in a study of cytotoxic CD8 clonotypes in ibrutinib-treated CLL. Background on the study: Of the patients, around 12 were relapsed/refractory, about 15 treatment-naive and fewer than 18 IGHV unmutated. Response samples followed a median around 12 months of treatment, range 6 to 36.

Here immunoSEQ multiplex PCR was the method, and the copy in TCRdb shows in-frame clones only, minus some. The sample has around 300,000 clones, almost 80% seen once. Points on this clone: What it recognizes is unknown.

Broader study findings: At baseline, clonality was higher than in age-matched healthy donors and correlated with CD8+ counts. Ibrutinib response saw clonality rise, and progression saw it return toward baseline.

CDR3 length: 16 amino acids. V lost 0 bases to trimming and J lost 0 bases, with 13 bases between them. The germline CDR1 and CDR2 sequences are SGHRS and YFSETQ. V and J are TRBV5-1 and TRBJ2-7; D not resolved. The receptor comes from a human donor with chronic lymphocytic leukemia. Sequences were derived from PBMCs, sampled before ibrutinib treatment. The CDR3 protein is CASSLARPWSSYEQYF. CDR3 nucleotides: TGCGCCAGCAGCTTGGCCCGGCCCTGGAGCTCCTACGAGCAGTACTTC.